This T cell receptor beta chain was captured in a study of blood T cell repertoires in COVID-19 (dated by TCRdb to 2018 to 2021). Regarding the complete study: Samples covering the acute and convalescent phases of COVID-19 were provided by collaborators in the United States, Italy and Spain. Samples came from the ongoing ImmuneRACE study (first 160 participants) plus 1,254 subjects from 6 global collaborators. The material from the prospective study consisted of cDNA or gDNA derived from T cells, B-cell-depleted T cells, or PBMCs. A freely available public database, intended as a resource for researchers studying the immune response to SARS-CoV-2, is where the repertoires were released. Where available, HLA class I and class II types were taken from metadata supplied by the sample provider and were not determined by assay-based typing. Nearly every sample came with metadata listing a de-identified subject ID, COVID-19 status, age in years and sex. The dataset comprised deeply sampled blood TCRbeta repertoires from subjects exposed to, actively infected with, or recovered from COVID-19. The full study reports these points: How much clinical and demographic metadata was included differed by source and by participant, and the metadata was provided uncurated.

In Seattle, one collaborating source enrolled patients while the infection was active and tracked those patients longitudinally over the course of disease. The collaborating institutions used their own protocols to collect whole blood in K2EDTA tubes. Collaborator samples were shipped for TCRbeta analysis as frozen whole blood, isolated PBMCs, or DNA extracted from either sample type. TCRbeta CDR3 regions were amplified from genomic DNA using the immunoSEQ Assay, a bias-controlled multiplex PCR. As for the authors' bioinformatics: The number of nucleated cells in each sample was estimated from the amplification of reference gene primers within the assay. To quantify the absolute abundance of each unique TCRbeta CDR3 rearrangement, sequence reads were collapsed and filtered. For each sample, productive Simpson clonality was calculated as the square root of Simpson's diversity index across productive rearrangements. TCRdb holds this immuneACCESS table with in-frame rearrangements only. Some clones are missing; in checked studies, unresolved V genes explain under half, and the rest has no known cause. D and trimming come from the DNA, and the V and J calls and clone size come from that table. This sample comprises under 150,000 clones, about 85% of them detected only once. The ten biggest clones cover more than 5% of the sample.

On this clone itself: The antigen this receptor binds is unknown. Base qualities are missing; no much larger clone stands one base away.

This sequence was found in a woman aged 60 to 75 with COVID-19, enrolled during active disease. Material for sequencing was peripheral blood.

The CDR3 is CTSSGGQHSNQPQHF. At the DNA level, the sequence is TGCACCAGCAGCGGGGGACAGCATAGCAATCAGCCCCAGCATTTT. The chain employs TRBV1 and TRBJ1-5; TRBD1 reflects the table's D call only, with no check against the DNA. TRBV1 is tagged as a pseudogene. Including the terminal cysteine and phenylalanine, the CDR3 comprises 15 residues. Of all the DNA, just the CDR3 is kept, 45 bases in frame from base 1.